These 8 T cell receptor beta chains were all obtained from the same sample, sequenced in a study of radiation and T cells in renal cell carcinoma. The time point was: baseline pretreatment blood. Indicated treatment: 15 Gy SBRT to primary tumor, nephrectomy 4 weeks later. Profiling relied on immunoSEQ multiplex PCR, and the TCRdb table lists in-frame clones only, not all of them. Of about 160,000 clones listed, roughly 90% are singletons. The specimen was blood, collected from a patient whose treatment included radiotherapy and nephrectomy. Receptors originate from a woman between 70 and 85 years old with renal cell carcinoma.

The CDR3 spells CASSLTRASSSYEQYF. CDR3 nucleotide sequence: TGTGCCAGCAGTTTAACCCGGGCTTCAAGTAGTTACGAGCAGTACTTC. This chain links TRBV27 with TRBJ2-7; no firm D call. The CDR3 is 16 residues long. The germline V and J ends were trimmed by 2 bases and 4 bases, with 18 bases remaining between them. The germline V gene encodes CDR1 MNHEY and CDR2 SMNVEV (reference sequence).

The J gene is TRBJ2-3, the V gene TRBV19; 7 bases line up with TRBD1. The CDR3 length is 14 residues. Germline CDR1 LNHDA, CDR2 SQIVND (reference sequence). J was trimmed by 5 bases and V by 7 bases; bases with no gene match: 9. The CDR3 nucleotides read TGTGCCAGTAATTCGCAGGGGGTAGGAGATACGCAGTATTTT. Amino acid sequence: CASNSQGVGDTQYF.

This chain joins TRBV30 and TRBJ1-3; D not resolved. The CDR3 has 14 residues. Deletions cut 0 bases from V and 0 bases from J, with 6 bases between. Germline V CDR1 and CDR2: GTSNPN, SVGIG (reference sequence). The CDR3 region is CAWSVTGSGNTIYF. CDR3 coding DNA: TGTGCCTGGAGTGTCACCGGCTCTGGAAACACCATATATTTT. Drawing the rest from reference TRBV30 and TRBJ1-3, the complete variable domain is SQTIHQWPATLVQPVGSPLSLECTVEGTSNPNLYWYRQAAGRGLQLLFYSVGIGQISSEVPQNLSASRPQDRQFILSSKKLLLSDSGFYLCAWSVTGSGNTIYFGEGSWLTVV.

V and J are TRBV5-1 and TRBJ1-6; TRBD1 agrees at 7 bases. The CDR3 extends over 16 amino acids. V dropped 4 bases and J dropped 7; count of bases not matched to a gene: 11. In germline, CDR1 is SGHRS, CDR2 YFSETQ. The CDR3 DNA reads TGCGCCAGCAGCCTCCACGACAAGGGGGCGAATTCACCCCTCCACTTT. Translating it yields CASSLHDKGANSPLHF.

The V gene is TRBV25-1, the J gene TRBJ2-1, with D perhaps TRBD2 (7 bases). This CDR3 is 12 amino acids long. Germline CDR1 is MGHDK and CDR2 is SYGVNS. The V and J ends lost 4 bases and 8 bases respectively, with 9 bases between them. The CDR3 loop is CASSVRGHEQFF. The CDR3 DNA follows: TGTGCCAGCAGTGTGCGGGGGCATGAGCAGTTCTTC.

This chain joins TRBV5-1 and TRBJ1-6, with unresolved D. Trimming removed 1 base at V and 5 bases at J, with 10 bases between. There are 15 residues in the CDR3. The V gene's germline CDR1 is SGHRS and CDR2 YFSETQ. CDR3 in amino acids: CASSLRQSDNSPLHF. The CDR3 coding sequence is TGCGCCAGCAGCTTGCGGCAGAGCGATAATTCACCCCTCCACTTT.

The chain joins TRBV19 to TRBJ1-4, with D perhaps TRBD1 (6 bases). Germline-derived CDR1 and CDR2 are LNHDA and SQIVND (reference sequence). The CDR3 runs 14 residues. V was clipped by 5 bases and J by 8 bases, with 15 bases between them. This CDR3 reads CASSPDRRKEKLFF. CDR3 nucleotides: TGTGCCAGTAGTCCCGACAGGAGAAAGGAAAAACTGTTTTTT. Full variable domain (outside the CDR3, taken from reference TRBV19 and TRBJ1-4): DGGITQSPKYLFRKEGQNVTLSCEQNLNHDAMYWYRQDPGQGLRLIYYSQIVNDFQKGDIAEGYSVSREKKESFPLTVTSAQKNPTAFYLCASSPDRRKEKLFFGSGTQLSVL.

V usage is TRBV11-2 and J usage is TRBJ1-2; TRBD1 matches at 7 bases. Germline CDR1 is SGHAT and CDR2 is FQNNGV. With 0 bases clipped from V and 6 bases from J, the junction kept 4 bases outside the gene matches. The CDR3 sequence is 14 residues long. CDR3 bases: TGTGCCAGCAGCTTAGAACAGGGGTTAGATGGCTACACCTTC. This gives the protein CASSLEQGLDGYTF.